This TCR beta chain was documented in a study of shared clonotypes between healthy human individuals. Study results and limitations: In having few donors, the study represented limited genetic and exposure-history diversity. Tissues were not sampled, only blood, and their repertoires likely differ.

The donor cohort consisted entirely of Caucasian adults residing in Nashville, Tennessee. CD4+ cells yielded CD45RA+ naive and CD45RA-negative memory subsets. Concerning this clone: No antigen is known for it.

The method was immunoSEQ multiplex PCR; TCRdb's version includes in-frame clones alone and lacks a portion of them. Among approximately 2,000,000 clones listed, around 93% were seen once. Sequencing was done on a sample of naive CD4+ T cells from PBMCs. Subset indicated: CD45RA+ positively selected. The receptor was derived from a man between 18 and 29 years old in good health. Some clones in this sample may be carry-over from other donors' samples.

CDR3 bases: TGCGCCAGCAGCTTGGCAGGGAACCCCTCTGGGGCCAACGTCCTGACTTTC. Protein: CASSLAGNPSGANVLTF. This rearrangement joins TRBV5-1 to TRBJ2-6; D possibly corresponds to TRBD1 (5 bases). Germline lookup yields CDR1 SGHRS and CDR2 YFSETQ. Trimming stripped 0 bases from V and 0 bases from J, with 10 bases between. This CDR3 contains 17 residues.